This passage covers 9 T cell receptor beta chains from one sample sequenced in a study of early T cells in non-severe SARS-CoV-2 infection. TCRdb analysed the 5' RACE reads with MiXCR anew, one entry per CDR3 protein. The sample has about 92,000 distinct CDR3 sequences, around a sixth seen once. The sample consisted of whole blood. All receptors derive from an adult who was a healthcare worker with PCR-confirmed SARS-CoV-2 infection or an uninfected control (not recorded which).

This clonotype has a handful of counts. The chain combines TRBV9 with TRBJ2-1, with TRBD1 identical over 10 bases. Looked up from germline, CDR1 is SGDLS and CDR2 is YYNGEE. The CDR3 sequence is 15 residues long. After removal of 3 bases from V and 2 bases from J, the junction contained 2 bases not matched to a gene. This CDR3 reads CASSGQGAAYNEQFF. The CDR3 DNA reads TGTGCCAGCAGCGGACAGGGGGCGGCCTACAATGAGCAGTTCTTC.

This clonotype was observed a few times. This sequence joins TRBV10-3 and TRBJ1-2, with 8 bases lining up with TRBD1. The germline gives CDR1 ENHRY, CDR2 SYGVKD. V lost 10 bases and J lost 6; bases outside the gene matches: 10. The CDR3 is 13 residues long. This CDR3 reads CARDGQGLHGYTF. The CDR3 DNA is TGTGCCAGGGATGGACAGGGCTTACATGGCTACACCTTC.

Many counts were recorded for this clonotype. CDR3 amino acids: CASKYGTGGGETQYF. The CDR3 nucleotides read TGTGCCAGCAAATACGGGACAGGAGGCGGCGAGACCCAGTACTTC. J is TRBJ2-5 and V is TRBV5-5, with TRBD1 identical over 8 bases. Germline CDR1 SGHKS, CDR2 YYEKEE (reference sequence). This CDR3 has 15 amino acids. V lost 6 bases to trimming and J lost 5 bases; unmatched junction nucleotides: 12.

This clonotype was recorded many times. In nucleotides, the CDR3 is TGTGCCAGCAGTTCCCCCCTAGCGAGCTCCTACAATGAGCAGTTCTTC. Translating it yields CASSSPLASSYNEQFF. The chain is built from TRBV27 and TRBJ2-1; weak D call: TRBD2 (6 bases). The CDR3 length is 16 residues. Germline CDR1 and CDR2: MNHEY and SMNVEV (reference sequence). Trimming stripped 4 bases from V and 0 bases from J, with 13 bases between.

This clonotype was counted between two and nine times. V is TRBV5-1 and J is TRBJ2-1; 10 bases are a match to TRBD2. Germline V CDR1 and CDR2: SGHRS, YFSETQ. Trimming at V came to 4 bases and at J to 4 bases, leaving 2 bases not matched to a gene. There are 14 residues in the CDR3. The DNA for the CDR3 is TGCGCCAGCAGCGGGACTAGCGCATACAATGAGCAGTTCTTC. Amino acids: CASSGTSAYNEQFF.

The table lists this clonotype with a few counts. The chain recombines TRBV27 with TRBJ2-1; tentative D call: TRBD1 (5 bases). Germline V gives CDR1 MNHEY, CDR2 SMNVEV (reference sequence). V dropped 4 bases and J dropped 3 bases, with 10 bases sitting between them. The length of the CDR3 is 14 residues. CDR3 sequence: CASSSYDSYNEQFF. The CDR3, as DNA: TGTGCCAGCAGTTCGTACGACAGCTACAATGAGCAGTTCTTC.

The chain uses TRBV15 and TRBJ2-2; unclear D gene. There are 14 residues in the CDR3. The germline V gene encodes CDR1 LNHNV and CDR2 YYDKDF (reference sequence). V was trimmed by 8 bases and J by 9 bases, leaving 19 bases between them. DNA of the CDR3: TGTGCCACCGGTAGGACCCGAACTAACCGGGAGCTGTTTTTT. Translation: CATGRTRTNRELFF.

The rearrangement joins TRBV7-8 to TRBJ2-7, with TRBD2 as a possible D gene (5 bases). Germline CDR1 and CDR2: SGHVS and FQNEAQ. Trimming cost V 5 bases and J 5 bases, with 22 bases left between them. The CDR3 sequence is 16 residues long. CDR3: CASSLLWVARSNEQYF. The CDR3 nucleotides are TGTGCCAGCAGCCTCCTGTGGGTAGCGCGCTCGAACGAGCAGTACTTC.

There are many counts of this clonotype. This rearrangement joins TRBV6-2 or TRBV6-3 to TRBJ2-2; possibly TRBD2 for D (5 bases). The CDR3 consists of 14 residues. V was clipped by 3 bases and J by 5 bases, with 10 bases between them. CDR1 and CDR2 (germline): MNHEY, SVGEGT. This CDR3 reads CASSYRGKTGELFF. The CDR3 DNA is TGTGCCAGCAGTTATCGAGGGAAGACCGGGGAGCTGTTTTTT.